This T cell receptor (beta chain) was sequenced for a study of blood T cell repertoires in COVID-19. The overall study: From the United States, Italy and Spain came samples of acute and convalescent COVID-19. PBMCs, B-cell-depleted T cells, or T cells were the source of the cDNA or gDNA that made up the material.

As handled by the study authors: Estimates of nucleated cell counts were drawn from the amplification of reference gene primers. Clones were sequenced by immunoSEQ multiplex PCR, and TCRdb holds only the in-frame ones, with some missing. From that table come the V and J calls and clone size; the DNA was used to work out D and trimming. The data contain around 260,000 clones, around 82% of them singletons. The CDR3 is 14 amino acids. J gave up 0 bases and V 6 bases, and 2 bases lay outside the gene matches. Germline lookup yields CDR1 LNHDA and CDR2 SQIVND (reference sequence). The origin of this receptor is a woman aged 50 to 60 who had recovered from COVID-19. This sequence joins TRBV19 and TRBJ2-1; 7 bases are shared with TRBD1. Sequenced material: peripheral blood. This chain's CDR3 is CASRDRSSYNEQFF. DNA for the CDR3: TGTGCCAGTAGGGACAGGAGCTCCTACAATGAGCAGTTCTTC.